Listed below are T cell receptor beta chains from one sample, sequenced in a study of blood T cell repertoires in COVID-19. Assay used: immunoSEQ multiplex PCR; TCRdb lists only in-frame clones, some missing. This repertoire shows tens of thousands of clones, about 87% found once; its top ten account for approximately 6.9%. The specimen sequenced was peripheral blood. The source of these receptors is a man in his fifties or sixties with active or convalescent COVID-19. Each CDR3 is given with its conserved first and last residue. A D gene is named only where the DNA matches it firmly. For some rows the clone size is stated as once, few or many, or as a class when expanded; others skip it.

v_gene: TRBV18
abundance: NA
j_gene: TRBJ2-5
d_gene: TRBD2
CDR3aa: CASSPRETSGQTQYF
CDR3nt: TGTGCCAGCTCCCCTAGGGAAACTAGCGGGCAGACCCAGTACTTC

v_gene: TRBV2
abundance: NA
j_gene: TRBJ1-1
d_gene: TRBD1
CDR3aa: CASTKDRGRFEAFF
CDR3nt: TGTGCCAGCACCAAGGACAGGGGGCGATTCGAAGCTTTCTTT

v_gene: TRBV5-1
abundance: NA
j_gene: TRBJ2-5
d_gene: TRBD1
CDR3aa: CASSLGRGQGETQYF
CDR3nt: TGCGCCAGCAGCTTAGGTAGGGGGCAGGGAGAGACCCAGTACTTC

v_gene: TRBV2
abundance: NA
j_gene: TRBJ1-2
d_gene: TRBD1
CDR3aa: CAGRQGSFGYTF
CDR3nt: TGTGCCGGCAGACAGGGGTCCTTTGGCTACACCTTC

v_gene: TRBV6-5
abundance: NA
j_gene: TRBJ1-5
d_gene: NA
CDR3aa: CASRQDFNSNQPQHF
CDR3nt: TGTGCCAGCAGACAGGATTTTAATAGCAATCAGCCCCAGCATTTT

v_gene: TRBV3-1/TRBV3-2
abundance: once
j_gene: TRBJ1-1
d_gene: NA
CDR3aa: CASSQDRGRRAFF
CDR3nt: TGTGCCAGCAGCCAAGACCGAGGTCGACGAGCTTTCTTT

v_gene: TRBV19
abundance: NA
j_gene: TRBJ1-2
d_gene: NA
CDR3aa: CASSIGGNGYTF
CDR3nt: TGTGCCAGTAGTATCGGGGGTAATGGCTACACCTTC

v_gene: TRBV29-1
abundance: NA
j_gene: TRBJ1-2
d_gene: NA
CDR3aa: CSVGQPRDNYGYTF
CDR3nt: TGCAGCGTTGGACAGCCCCGAGACAACTATGGCTACACCTTC

v_gene: TRBV11-1
abundance: once
j_gene: TRBJ1-1
d_gene: NA
CDR3aa: CASSSPGATEAFF
CDR3nt: TGTGCCAGCAGCTCGCCAGGGGCGACTGAAGCTTTCTTT

v_gene: TRBV4-3
abundance: once
j_gene: TRBJ2-4
d_gene: TRBD1
CDR3aa: CASSQEDRENIQYF
CDR3nt: TGCGCCAGCAGCCAAGAAGACAGGGAAAACATTCAGTACTTC

v_gene: TRBV2
abundance: NA
j_gene: TRBJ2-7
d_gene: NA
CDR3aa: CASSVGSGPSYEQYF
CDR3nt: TGTGCCAGCAGTGTCGGCTCAGGGCCTTCCTACGAGCAGTACTTC

v_gene: TRBV24-1
abundance: NA
j_gene: TRBJ2-3
d_gene: TRBD1
CDR3aa: CATSDYRGDTQYF
CDR3nt: TGTGCCACCAGTGATTACAGGGGAGATACGCAGTATTTT

v_gene: TRBV29-1
abundance: NA
j_gene: TRBJ1-2
d_gene: NA
CDR3aa: CSAMTEFYGYTF
CDR3nt: TGCAGCGCCATGACAGAATTCTATGGCTACACCTTC

v_gene: TRBV19
abundance: once
j_gene: TRBJ2-3
d_gene: TRBD1
CDR3aa: CASSIDRDRSTDTQYF
CDR3nt: TGTGCCAGTAGTATAGACCGGGACAGGAGCACAGATACGCAGTATTTT

v_gene: TRBV19
abundance: once
j_gene: TRBJ2-1
d_gene: TRBD2
CDR3aa: CASSPRLREGDEQFF
CDR3nt: TGTGCCAGTAGTCCCCGGCTAAGGGAGGGCGATGAGCAGTTCTTC

v_gene: TRBV9
abundance: NA
j_gene: TRBJ2-7
d_gene: TRBD2
CDR3aa: CASSVPSKGSGGSYEQYF
CDR3nt: TGTGCCAGCAGCGTACCCAGCAAAGGTAGCGGGGGATCCTACGAGCAGTACTTC

v_gene: TRBV28
abundance: NA
j_gene: TRBJ1-2
d_gene: NA
CDR3aa: CASSLSSRAGAGYTF
CDR3nt: TGTGCCAGCAGTTTATCAAGCAGGGCAGGGGCTGGCTACACCTTC

v_gene: TRBV5-8
abundance: NA
j_gene: TRBJ2-3
d_gene: TRBD2
CDR3aa: CASSPRLAGESTDTQYF
CDR3nt: TGTGCCAGCAGCCCGCGGCTAGCGGGGGAGAGCACAGATACGCAGTATTTT

v_gene: TRBV6-5
abundance: NA
j_gene: TRBJ1-3
d_gene: NA
CDR3aa: CASAAARPSGNTIYF
CDR3nt: TGTGCCAGCGCGGCCGCCCGGCCGTCAGGAAACACCATATATTTT

v_gene: TRBV12-3/TRBV12-4
abundance: NA
j_gene: TRBJ2-3
d_gene: NA
CDR3aa: CASSEEDTQYF
CDR3nt: TGTGCCAGCAGTGAGGAGGATACGCAGTATTTT

v_gene: TRBV7-2
abundance: NA
j_gene: TRBJ2-1
d_gene: NA
CDR3aa: CASSLARQGNEQFF
CDR3nt: TGTGCCAGCAGCTTAGCGCGGCAGGGGAATGAGCAGTTCTTC

v_gene: TRBV23-1
abundance: few
j_gene: TRBJ1-2
d_gene: NA
CDR3aa: CASSQPVRRRYGYTF
CDR3nt: TGCGCCAGCAGTCAGCCGGTCCGGAGGCGCTATGGCTACACCTTC

v_gene: TRBV12-3/TRBV12-4
abundance: NA
j_gene: TRBJ2-5
d_gene: NA
CDR3aa: CASSEAELGVGYF
CDR3nt: TGTGCCAGCAGTGAAGCGGAGCTCGGTGTTGGGTACTTC

v_gene: TRBV28
abundance: NA
j_gene: TRBJ2-7
d_gene: TRBD1
CDR3aa: CASSLVGGQYEQYF
CDR3nt: TGTGCCAGCAGTTTAGTAGGGGGCCAATACGAGCAGTACTTC

v_gene: TRBV6-5
abundance: NA
j_gene: TRBJ1-5
d_gene: TRBD1
CDR3aa: CASRKGQGNQPQHF
CDR3nt: TGTGCCAGCAGAAAAGGACAGGGCAATCAGCCCCAGCATTTT

v_gene: TRBV28
abundance: NA
j_gene: TRBJ1-1
d_gene: TRBD1
CDR3aa: CASSLRTGGLNTEAFF
CDR3nt: TGTGCCAGCAGTTTACGGACAGGGGGCCTGAACACTGAAGCTTTCTTT

v_gene: TRBV27
abundance: NA
j_gene: TRBJ2-5
d_gene: TRBD1
CDR3aa: CASRSGQVYQETQYF
CDR3nt: TGTGCCAGCAGATCGGGACAGGTGTACCAAGAGACCCAGTACTTC

v_gene: TRBV6-6
abundance: NA
j_gene: TRBJ1-3
d_gene: NA
CDR3aa: CASSGGAGNTIYF
CDR3nt: TGTGCCAGCAGCGGCGGGGCTGGAAACACCATATATTTT

v_gene: TRBV5-1
abundance: NA
j_gene: TRBJ2-3
d_gene: NA
CDR3aa: CASHSRYGGPDTQYF
CDR3nt: TGCGCCAGCCATTCGCGTTACGGGGGGCCAGATACGCAGTATTTT

v_gene: TRBV25-1
abundance: NA
j_gene: TRBJ2-2
d_gene: NA
CDR3aa: CASSPRLAGELFF
CDR3nt: TGTGCCAGCAGTCCTAGACTAGCCGGGGAGCTGTTTTTT

v_gene: TRBV2
abundance: NA
j_gene: TRBJ1-1
d_gene: TRBD1
CDR3aa: CASSIQGLNTEAFF
CDR3nt: TGTGCCAGCAGTATACAGGGGCTGAACACTGAAGCTTTCTTT

v_gene: TRBV24-1
abundance: NA
j_gene: TRBJ2-7
d_gene: TRBD1
CDR3aa: CATSDSGTGDLKEQYF
CDR3nt: TGTGCCACCAGTGATTCCGGGACAGGGGATTTAAAGGAGCAGTACTTC

v_gene: TRBV7-2
abundance: once
j_gene: TRBJ2-5
d_gene: NA
CDR3aa: CASSLVQGGSETQYF
CDR3nt: TGTGCCAGCAGCTTAGTTCAAGGGGGTAGCGAGACCCAGTACTTC

v_gene: TRBV12-3/TRBV12-4
abundance: NA
j_gene: TRBJ1-1
d_gene: NA
CDR3aa: CASSFDRITEAFF
CDR3nt: TGTGCCAGCAGCTTCGACAGGATCACTGAAGCTTTCTTT

v_gene: TRBV24-1
abundance: NA
j_gene: TRBJ2-3
d_gene: TRBD2
CDR3aa: CATSDPRGARGDTQYF
CDR3nt: TGTGCCACCAGTGACCCGCGGGGGGCCCGAGGGGATACGCAGTATTTT

v_gene: TRBV19
abundance: once
j_gene: TRBJ2-5
d_gene: TRBD2
CDR3aa: CASSIRTSGSQETQYF
CDR3nt: TGTGCCAGTAGTATACGGACTAGTGGGAGTCAAGAGACCCAGTACTTC

v_gene: TRBV11-2
abundance: NA
j_gene: TRBJ2-3
d_gene: NA
CDR3aa: CASSAQGFTDTQYF
CDR3nt: TGTGCCAGCAGCGCACAGGGATTCACAGATACGCAGTATTTT

v_gene: TRBV19
abundance: NA
j_gene: TRBJ1-5
d_gene: NA
CDR3aa: CASSPNPGPSYQPQHF
CDR3nt: TGTGCCAGTAGTCCAAACCCTGGCCCAAGTTATCAGCCCCAGCATTTT

v_gene: TRBV2
abundance: NA
j_gene: TRBJ2-2
d_gene: NA
CDR3aa: CASGGRGTGELFF
CDR3nt: TGTGCCAGCGGGGGGAGAGGCACCGGGGAGCTGTTTTTT

v_gene: TRBV28
abundance: few
j_gene: TRBJ2-3
d_gene: TRBD1
CDR3aa: CASSMGQTSTDTQYF
CDR3nt: TGTGCCAGCAGTATGGGACAGACCAGCACAGATACGCAGTATTTT

v_gene: TRBV10-2
abundance: few
j_gene: TRBJ2-1
d_gene: TRBD2
CDR3aa: CASSEPGLAGVYNEQFF
CDR3nt: TGCGCCAGCAGTGAGCCCGGACTAGCGGGAGTCTACAATGAGCAGTTCTTC

v_gene: TRBV6-5
abundance: NA
j_gene: TRBJ1-1
d_gene: TRBD1
CDR3aa: CASRAGTGGLTEAFF
CDR3nt: TGTGCCAGCAGGGCCGGGACAGGGGGCCTCACTGAAGCTTTCTTT

v_gene: TRBV2
abundance: NA
j_gene: TRBJ1-6
d_gene: NA
CDR3aa: CASREQGSRSPLHF
CDR3nt: TGTGCCAGCAGAGAACAGGGATCTAGGTCACCCCTCCACTTT

v_gene: TRBV19
abundance: NA
j_gene: TRBJ1-3
d_gene: NA
CDR3aa: CASSIPENTIYF
CDR3nt: TGTGCCAGTAGTATACCCGAGAACACCATATATTTT

v_gene: TRBV28
abundance: NA
j_gene: TRBJ1-5
d_gene: NA
CDR3aa: CASSYSNQPQHF
CDR3nt: TGTGCCAGCAGCTATAGCAATCAGCCCCAGCATTTT

v_gene: TRBV5-6
abundance: many
j_gene: TRBJ2-5
d_gene: TRBD2
CDR3aa: CASSPMGLAGGRETQYF
CDR3nt: TGTGCCAGCAGTCCCATGGGGCTAGCGGGGGGTCGAGAGACCCAGTACTTC

v_gene: TRBV7-9
abundance: NA
j_gene: TRBJ1-2
d_gene: NA
CDR3aa: CASSLASDSRFGYTF
CDR3nt: TGTGCCAGCAGCTTAGCTTCCGACAGTCGGTTTGGCTACACCTTC

v_gene: TRBV6-5
abundance: NA
j_gene: TRBJ2-3
d_gene: TRBD1
CDR3aa: CASSRTGKADTQYF
CDR3nt: TGTGCCAGCAGCCGGACAGGGAAGGCAGATACGCAGTATTTT

v_gene: TRBV16
abundance: NA
j_gene: TRBJ1-2
d_gene: TRBD1
CDR3aa: CASSRTQGVIYGYTF
CDR3nt: TGTGCCAGCAGCCGTACACAGGGGGTGATCTATGGCTACACCTTC